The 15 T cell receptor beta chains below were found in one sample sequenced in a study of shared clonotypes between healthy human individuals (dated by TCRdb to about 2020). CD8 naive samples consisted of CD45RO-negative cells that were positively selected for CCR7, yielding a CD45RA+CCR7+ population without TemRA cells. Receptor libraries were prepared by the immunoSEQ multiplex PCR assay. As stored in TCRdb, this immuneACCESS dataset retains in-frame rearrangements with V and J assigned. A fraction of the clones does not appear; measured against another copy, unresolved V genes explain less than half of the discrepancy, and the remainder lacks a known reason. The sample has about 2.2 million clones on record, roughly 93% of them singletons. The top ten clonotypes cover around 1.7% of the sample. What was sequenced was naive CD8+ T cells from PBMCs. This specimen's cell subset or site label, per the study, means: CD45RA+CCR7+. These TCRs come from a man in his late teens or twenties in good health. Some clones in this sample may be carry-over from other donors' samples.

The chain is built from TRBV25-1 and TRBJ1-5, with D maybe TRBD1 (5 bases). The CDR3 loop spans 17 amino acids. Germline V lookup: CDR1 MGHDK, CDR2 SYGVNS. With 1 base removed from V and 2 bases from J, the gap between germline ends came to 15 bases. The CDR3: CASSESGFIGGNQPQHF. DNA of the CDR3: TGTGCCAGCAGTGAATCGGGTTTCATAGGGGGCAATCAGCCCCAGCATTTT.

DNA for the CDR3: TGTGCCAGCAGCTTTCCCGGACTAGCGAGGAATGAGCAGTTCTTC. Translated, it gives CASSFPGLARNEQFF. The chain is built from TRBV7-9 and TRBJ2-1; 9 positions agree with TRBD2. V dropped 3 bases and J dropped 7; count of bases not matched to a gene: 7. Per the germline V gene, CDR1 is SEHNR and CDR2 is FQNEAQ (reference sequence). The CDR3 runs 15 residues.

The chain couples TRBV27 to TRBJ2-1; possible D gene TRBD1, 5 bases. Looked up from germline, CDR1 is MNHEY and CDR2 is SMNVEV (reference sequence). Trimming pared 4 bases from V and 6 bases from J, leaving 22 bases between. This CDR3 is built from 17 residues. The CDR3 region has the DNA TGTGCCAGCAGTTCCCTCAGGGCCCGGCGCGTGGCCAATGAGCAGTTCTTC. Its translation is CASSSLRARRVANEQFF.

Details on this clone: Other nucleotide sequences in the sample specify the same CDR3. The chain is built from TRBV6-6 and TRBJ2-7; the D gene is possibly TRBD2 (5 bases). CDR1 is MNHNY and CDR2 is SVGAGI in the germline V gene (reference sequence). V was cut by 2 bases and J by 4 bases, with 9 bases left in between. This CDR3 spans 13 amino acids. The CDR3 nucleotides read TGTGCCAGCAGTTACGGCAGGAGGTACGAGCAGTACTTC. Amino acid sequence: CASSYGRRYEQYF.

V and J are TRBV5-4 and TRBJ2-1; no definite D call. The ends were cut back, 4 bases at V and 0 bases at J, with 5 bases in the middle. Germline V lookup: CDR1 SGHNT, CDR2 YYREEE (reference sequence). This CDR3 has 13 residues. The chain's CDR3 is CASSQDSYNEQFF. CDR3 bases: TGTGCCAGCAGCCAAGACTCCTACAATGAGCAGTTCTTC.

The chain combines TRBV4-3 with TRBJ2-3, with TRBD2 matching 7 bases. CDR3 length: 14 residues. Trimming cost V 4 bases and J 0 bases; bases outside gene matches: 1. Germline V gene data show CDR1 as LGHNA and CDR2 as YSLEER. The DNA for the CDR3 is TGCGCCAGCAGCCTGCGGGAGAGCACAGATACGCAGTATTTT. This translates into CASSLRESTDTQYF.

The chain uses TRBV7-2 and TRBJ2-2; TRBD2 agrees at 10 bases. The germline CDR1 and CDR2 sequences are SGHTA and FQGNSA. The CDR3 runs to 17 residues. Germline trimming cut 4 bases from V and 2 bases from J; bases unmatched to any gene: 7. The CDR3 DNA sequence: TGTGCCAGCAGCTCCAGGACTAGCGGTACCAACACCGGGGAGCTGTTTTTT. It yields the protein CASSSRTSGTNTGELFF.

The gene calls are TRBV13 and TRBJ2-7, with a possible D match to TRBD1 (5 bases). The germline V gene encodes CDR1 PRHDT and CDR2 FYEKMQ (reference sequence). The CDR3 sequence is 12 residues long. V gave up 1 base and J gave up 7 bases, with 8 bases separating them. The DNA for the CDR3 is TGTGCCAGCAGCTTAGTGGGGCGTGAGCAGTACTTC. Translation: CASSLVGREQYF. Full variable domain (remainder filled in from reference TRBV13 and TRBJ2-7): AAGVIQSPRHLIKEKRETATLKCYPIPRHDTVYWYQQGPGQDPQFLISFYEKMQSDKGSIPDRFSAQQFSDYHSELNMSSLELGDSALYFCASSLVGREQYFGPGTRLTVT.

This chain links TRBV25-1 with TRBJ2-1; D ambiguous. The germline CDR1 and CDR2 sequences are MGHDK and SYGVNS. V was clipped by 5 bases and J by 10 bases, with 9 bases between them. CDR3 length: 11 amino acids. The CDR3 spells CASSHGGEQFF. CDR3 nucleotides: TGTGCCAGCAGTCACGGTGGCGAGCAGTTCTTC. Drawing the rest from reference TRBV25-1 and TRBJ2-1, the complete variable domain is EADIYQTPRYLVIGTGKKITLECSQTMGHDKMYWYQQDPGMELHLIHYSYGVNSTEKGDLSSESTVSRIRTEHFPLTLESARPSHTSQYLCASSHGGEQFFGPGTRLTVL.

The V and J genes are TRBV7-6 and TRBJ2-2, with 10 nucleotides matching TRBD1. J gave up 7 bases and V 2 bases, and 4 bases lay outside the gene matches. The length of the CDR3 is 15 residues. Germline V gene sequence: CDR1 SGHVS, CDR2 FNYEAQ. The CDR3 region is CASSLKTGGHGELFF. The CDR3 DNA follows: TGTGCCAGCAGCTTAAAGACAGGGGGCCACGGGGAGCTGTTTTTT.

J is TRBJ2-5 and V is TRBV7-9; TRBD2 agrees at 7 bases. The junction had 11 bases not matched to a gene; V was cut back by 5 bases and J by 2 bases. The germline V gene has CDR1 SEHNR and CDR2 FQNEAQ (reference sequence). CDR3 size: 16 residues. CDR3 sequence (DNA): TGTGCCAGCAGCGCCTATGGGGGGAGGGAACAAGAGACCCAGTACTTC. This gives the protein CASSAYGGREQETQYF.

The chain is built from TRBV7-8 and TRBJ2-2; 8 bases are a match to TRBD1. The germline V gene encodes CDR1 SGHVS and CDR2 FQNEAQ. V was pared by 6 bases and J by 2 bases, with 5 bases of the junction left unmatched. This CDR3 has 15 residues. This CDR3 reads CASRIDRGNTGELFF. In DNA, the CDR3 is TGTGCCAGCAGGATAGACAGGGGAAACACCGGGGAGCTGTTTTTT.

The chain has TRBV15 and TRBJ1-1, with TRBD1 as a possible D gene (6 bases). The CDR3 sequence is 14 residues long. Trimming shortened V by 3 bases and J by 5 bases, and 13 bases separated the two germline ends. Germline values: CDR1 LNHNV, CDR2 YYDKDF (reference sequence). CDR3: CATSSRGMGTEAFF. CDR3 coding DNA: TGTGCCACCAGCAGCAGGGGAATGGGGACTGAAGCTTTCTTT.

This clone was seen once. The CDR3 DNA sequence: TGTGCCAGCAGTTTGGACCCTACAGGGAGGTTGGGCAATCAGCCCCAGCATTTT. Translation gives CASSLDPTGRLGNQPQHF. The chain combines TRBV28 with TRBJ1-5; D is perhaps TRBD1 (6 bases). The CDR3 totals 18 residues. V lost 3 bases to trimming and J lost 2 bases, with 20 bases between them. CDR1 MDHEN and CDR2 SYDVKM come from the germline V gene.

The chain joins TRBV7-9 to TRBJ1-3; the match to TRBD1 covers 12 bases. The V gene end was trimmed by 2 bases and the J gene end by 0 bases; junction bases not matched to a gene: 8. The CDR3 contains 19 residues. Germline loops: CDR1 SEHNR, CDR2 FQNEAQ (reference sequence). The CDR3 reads CASSLTGGQGANSGNTIYF. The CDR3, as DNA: TGTGCCAGCAGCTTAACAGGGGGACAGGGGGCCAACTCTGGAAACACCATATATTTT.